Presented here are 32 T cell receptor beta chains from one specimen sequenced in a study of vaccination and CD4 T cells after COVID-19. Described treatment: roughly ten-day PBMC culture with coronavirus spike peptide pools or control peptides (ViraFEST assay). No cognate antigen is known for these TCRs. The Oncomine TCR Beta short-read assay was applied to DNA of cultured CD4+ T cells. In TCRdb, the PCR reads were re-called with MiXCR into one record per CDR3 protein. The table shows 9,000 to 15,000 distinct CDR3 sequences, with over 65% occurring only once. Sequencing was carried out using CD4+ T cells from blood, cultured in vitro. These receptors were obtained from a human donor who had recovered from COVID-19.

This chain joins TRBV15 and TRBJ2-7, with a possible D match to TRBD2 (5 bases). There are 15 residues in the CDR3. CDR1 is LNHNV and CDR2 is YYDKDF in the germline V gene (reference sequence). Deletions cut 1 base from V and 5 bases from J, with 15 bases between. DNA for the CDR3: TGTGCCACCAGCAGAGTGGCGGGTTGGGAAAACGAGCAGTACTTC. Its translation is CATSRVAGWENEQYF.

The rearrangement links TRBV20-1 to TRBJ2-7; D gene unclear. Trimming took 6 bases from V and 0 from J, leaving 12 bases between them. The CDR3 is 13 residues long. CDR1 is DFQATT, CDR2 SNEGSKA, per germline (reference sequence). The DNA for the CDR3 is TGCAGTGCATGGGCTAGAAGCTCCTACGAGCAGTACTTC. Translation: CSAWARSSYEQYF.

This clonotype came up once. The chain is built from TRBV20-1 and TRBJ2-1; TRBD1 matches 7 bases. The germline V gene encodes CDR1 DFQATT and CDR2 SNEGSKA (reference sequence). Losses at the gene ends were 3 bases for V and 6 bases for J; bases not matched to a gene: 5. This CDR3 region has 13 residues. CDR3 DNA sequence: TGCAGTGCTAGTGGTCACAGGGGCAATGAGCAGTTCTTC. Amino acids: CSASGHRGNEQFF.

The chain uses TRBV12-3 or TRBV12-4 and TRBJ1-1; no definite D call. The CDR3 is made up of 13 amino acids. V shed 2 bases and J shed 0 bases, with 4 bases lying between them. In nucleotides, the CDR3 is TGTGCCAGCAGTTTACAGGTGAACACTGAAGCTTTCTTT. Amino acid sequence: CASSLQVNTEAFF.

The chain uses TRBV6-2 or TRBV6-3 and TRBJ2-3; no reliable D call. CDR1 is MNHEY and CDR2 is SVGEGT in the germline V gene. The CDR3 sequence is 11 residues long. V was pared by 6 bases and J by 6 bases, with 7 bases between. CDR3: CASSPADTQYF. CDR3 sequence (DNA): TGTGCCAGCAGCCCGGCCGATACGCAGTATTTT.

The V gene is TRBV20-1, the J gene TRBJ1-1; TRBD1 matches 7 bases. Germline-derived CDR1 and CDR2 are DFQATT and SNEGSKA (reference sequence). After removal of 4 bases from V and 4 bases from J, the junction contained 6 bases not matched to a gene. The CDR3 spans 13 residues. CDR3 nucleotides: TGCAGTGCTACGGGACAGCGTTTCACTGAAGCTTTCTTT. It is translated as CSATGQRFTEAFF.

V gene TRBV7-8 combines with J gene TRBJ1-1, with 9 nucleotides matching TRBD1. CDR1 is SGHVS, CDR2 FQNEAQ, per germline. Trimming removed 5 bases from V and 6 bases from J; junction bases left unmatched: 13. This CDR3 has 16 residues. CDR3 DNA: TGTGCCAGCAGCCAGGGACAGGGAAGGGGTTTGGCTGAAGCTTTCTTT. Protein product: CASSQGQGRGLAEAFF.

The chain carries TRBV20-1 and TRBJ1-2; D gene unclear. Germline V gene lookup returns CDR1 DFQATT and CDR2 SNEGSKA (reference sequence). The V end lost 3 bases, the J end lost 8 bases, and 10 bases lay between the germline ends. The CDR3 spans 11 residues. Here the CDR3 reads CSASYSGGYTF. CDR3 sequence (DNA): TGCAGTGCTAGCTACAGCGGGGGCTACACCTTC.

This clonotype has a single count. The V gene is TRBV6-5, the J gene TRBJ1-1, with D maybe TRBD1 (6 bases). Trimming removed 2 bases from V and 6 bases from J, with 10 bases in between. The germline gives CDR1 MNHEY, CDR2 SVGAGI. The CDR3 is made up of 13 amino acids. The CDR3 bases are TGTGCCAGCAGTTACGAGGGGGGGTCTGAAGCTTTCTTT. It yields the protein CASSYEGGSEAFF.

Worth noting for this clonotype: One end of the junction does not line up with germline, which may come from a read error. The chain uses TRBV6-4 and TRBJ1-1; TRBD1 is a possible D gene (5 bases). Germline CDR1 is MRHNA and CDR2 is SNTAGT. The length of the CDR3 is 14 residues. In DNA, the CDR3 is TGTGCCATCAGTGAGCGGGGGATCGACACTGAAGCTTTCTTT. It is translated as CAISERGIDTEAFF.

The chain carries TRBV10-2 and TRBJ1-1; 9 bases line up with TRBD1. This CDR3 region has 12 residues. Germline-derived CDR1 and CDR2 are WSHSY and SAAADI. J was trimmed by 8 bases and V by 4 bases; bases with no gene match: 2. The CDR3 DNA reads TGCGCCAGCAGTGGGACAGGGGCGGAAGCTTTCTTT. Protein sequence: CASSGTGAEAFF.

The chain uses TRBV7-9 and TRBJ2-2, with TRBD2 identical over 14 bases. V gave up 0 bases and J gave up 4 bases; unmatched junction bases: 4. The CDR3 runs 18 residues. Germline CDR1 is SEHNR and CDR2 is FQNEAQ (reference sequence). The CDR3 nucleotides are TGTGCCAGCAGCTTAGCGGGACTAGCGGGAGTGGGCACCGGGGAGCTGTTTTTT. It specifies CASSLAGLAGVGTGELFF.

This clonotype was observed a few times. DNA for the CDR3: TGTGCCAGCAGCCCAAGGGTGCGTAGCTCCTACGAGCAGTACTTC. Residues: CASSPRVRSSYEQYF. The genes are TRBV7-2 and TRBJ2-7, with D unresolved. With 5 bases removed from V and 0 bases from J, the gap between germline ends came to 14 bases. The CDR3 sequence is 15 residues long. The germline CDR1 and CDR2 sequences are SGHTA and FQGNSA.

The CDR3 region has the DNA TGTGCCAGCAGCCTCGCGGGGCAGGGGGAGACCCAGTACTTC. Translated: CASSLAGQGETQYF. The rearrangement uses TRBV6-2 or TRBV6-3 and TRBJ2-5; D may match TRBD1 or TRBD2 (6 bases each). The length of the CDR3 is 14 residues. Germline loops: CDR1 MNHEY, CDR2 SVGEGT. V lost 6 bases and J 5 bases, leaving 16 bases between the germline ends.

The rearrangement joins TRBV7-2 to TRBJ2-4; tentative D call: TRBD2 (6 bases). The CDR3 has 17 amino acids. V was pared by 3 bases and J by 0 bases, with 15 bases between. Looked up from germline, CDR1 is SGHTA and CDR2 is FQGNSA. CDR3: CASSFGPRGSAKNIQYF. CDR3 nucleotides: TGTGCCAGCAGCTTCGGTCCGCGGGGATCAGCCAAAAACATTCAGTACTTC.

By frequency in the sample, this clonotype is medium-sized. The genes are TRBV28 and TRBJ2-5; TRBD2 matches at 10 bases. Trimming removed 4 bases from V and 13 bases from J; junction bases left unmatched: 15. CDR1 MDHEN and CDR2 SYDVKM come from the germline V gene. The length of the CDR3 is 15 residues. The CDR3: CASSSGGSGRAGGYF. The DNA of the CDR3 is TGTGCCAGCAGTTCGGGAGGGAGCGGGAGGGCCGGTGGGTACTTC.

J is TRBJ2-1 and V is TRBV6-5; D perhaps matches TRBD2 (6 bases). The V end was cut by 0 bases, the J end by 2 bases, with 8 bases between. Germline V gene lookup returns CDR1 MNHEY and CDR2 SVGAGI. The CDR3 runs 15 residues. In DNA form, the CDR3 reads TGTGCCAGCAGTTACTCGGGCGGGGCCTACAATGAGCAGTTCTTC. Its protein product is CASSYSGGAYNEQFF.

The rearrangement uses TRBV27 and TRBJ2-7; weak D call: TRBD2 (5 bases). Germline loops: CDR1 MNHEY, CDR2 SMNVEV (reference sequence). The CDR3 length is 11 residues. Trimming pared 6 bases from V and 7 bases from J, leaving 10 bases between. CDR3 coding DNA: TGTGCCAGCAGGAGGGCGCTGGAGCAGTACTTC. Protein: CASRRALEQYF.

The V and J genes are TRBV7-3 and TRBJ2-7; D is undetermined. Germline CDR1 reads SGHTA; CDR2 reads FQGTGA. Trimming removed 1 base at V and 0 bases at J, with 10 bases between. CDR3 size: 15 residues. The CDR3 bases are TGTGCCAGCAGCTTAATCACAGTGAACTCCTACGAGCAGTACTTC. Translation: CASSLITVNSYEQYF.

This clonotype was observed a handful of times. The chain has TRBV15 and TRBJ1-5; weak D call: TRBD1 (5 bases). Germline values: CDR1 LNHNV, CDR2 YYDKDF (reference sequence). The CDR3 length is 16 residues. Between the trimmed V and J ends, which lost 1 base and 2 bases, there was a span of 12 bases. The CDR3 spells CATSRGGSRGNQPQHF. CDR3 DNA: TGTGCCACCAGCAGAGGGGGGAGCCGGGGCAATCAGCCCCAGCATTTT.

The gene calls are TRBV28 and TRBJ2-7, with 8 positions matching TRBD1. The germline V gene encodes CDR1 MDHEN and CDR2 SYDVKM. J lost 4 bases, V lost 2 bases, and 7 bases had no gene match. This CDR3 contains 15 residues. The CDR3 region is CASSLEGRGLYEQYF. CDR3 in DNA: TGTGCCAGCAGTTTAGAAGGCAGGGGGCTTTACGAGCAGTACTTC.

This clonotype has more than one count but fewer than ten. The rearrangement uses TRBV20-1 and TRBJ1-5; no clear D. This CDR3 is built from 12 residues. V gave up 3 bases and J gave up 7 bases, with 10 bases separating them. The germline gives CDR1 DFQATT, CDR2 SNEGSKA (reference sequence). In DNA form, the CDR3 reads TGCAGTGCTAGGCGAACGGAGCAGCCCCAGCATTTT. This encodes CSARRTEQPQHF.

This clonotype was seen only a few times. The rearrangement links TRBV6-4 to TRBJ1-2; 7 bases line up with TRBD1. The length of the CDR3 is 13 residues. The germline V gene has CDR1 MRHNA and CDR2 SNTAGT. V lost 5 bases, J lost 6 bases, and 6 bases stayed unmatched. CDR3 in amino acids: CASSRRGPDGYTF. CDR3 nucleotides: TGTGCCAGCAGTCGTAGGGGGCCGGATGGCTACACCTTC.

This chain joins TRBV27 and TRBJ1-1; D is perhaps TRBD1 (6 bases). Looked up from germline, CDR1 is MNHEY and CDR2 is SMNVEV (reference sequence). V dropped 8 bases and J dropped 11 bases, with 18 bases sitting between them. The CDR3 has 12 amino acids. The CDR3 DNA follows: TGTGCCAGCGGATCCAGGGGTCTGGGGGCTTTCTTT. Translated: CASGSRGLGAFF.

J is TRBJ1-2 and V is TRBV6-1; TRBD1 matches 7 bases. The J segment lost 4 bases and the V segment lost 6 bases, leaving 5 bases of the junction unmatched. This CDR3 is built from 13 residues. Germline CDR1 reads MNHNS; CDR2 reads SASEGT. CDR3: CASRTGMAYGYTF. CDR3 bases: TGTGCCAGCAGGACAGGGATGGCCTATGGCTACACCTTC.

The V call is TRBV28, the J call TRBJ1-6; D is possibly TRBD1 (6 bases). CDR1 and CDR2 from the germline V gene are MDHEN and SYDVKM. CDR3 length equals 13 residues. V was trimmed by 4 bases and J by 10 bases, leaving 11 bases between them. The CDR3 DNA sequence: TGTGCCAGCAGTTCAGGAGGGGGATCACCCCTCCACTTT. Encoded protein: CASSSGGGSPLHF.

The rearrangement uses TRBV7-2 and TRBJ1-6, with TRBD1 as a possible D gene (5 bases). CDR3 length: 16 amino acids. The germline V and J ends were trimmed by 5 bases and 5 bases, with 16 bases remaining between them. The germline V gene has CDR1 SGHTA and CDR2 FQGNSA. Written as DNA, the CDR3 is TGTGCCAGCAGCCCTGGGTCCGGGGCCCATAATTCACCCCTCCACTTT. Its translation is CASSPGSGAHNSPLHF.

CDR3 in DNA: TGTGCCACCAGTGAATCAGGGCTTGGGGAAAAACTGTTTTTT. It encodes CATSESGLGEKLFF. This chain links TRBV24-1 with TRBJ1-4; D might be TRBD1 (5 bases). Germline CDR1 reads KGHDR; CDR2 reads SFDVKD. The CDR3 loop spans 14 amino acids. V was cut by 4 bases and J by 8 bases, with 13 bases left in between.

The chain couples TRBV7-2 to TRBJ2-7; 13 nucleotides agree with TRBD2. The length of the CDR3 is 15 residues. Germline CDR1 reads SGHTA; CDR2 reads FQGNSA. V was pared by 5 bases and J by 2 bases, with 3 bases of the junction left unmatched. The CDR3 spells CASSAGTSGTYEQYF. The CDR3 bases are TGTGCCAGCAGCGCCGGGACTAGCGGGACCTACGAGCAGTACTTC.

This clonotype was seen just once. The chain carries TRBV2 and TRBJ1-6; 7 bases are shared with TRBD1. With V trimmed by 5 bases and J by 7 bases, 8 bases remained unmatched. Germline V gene sequence: CDR1 SNHLY, CDR2 FYNNEI. This CDR3 has 15 residues. The CDR3 sequence: CASSRGQMINSPLHF. Here the CDR3 DNA reads TGTGCCAGCAGTAGGGGGCAGATGATAAATTCACCCCTCCACTTT.

The rearrangement joins TRBV11-1 to TRBJ1-5; 11 nucleotides line up with TRBD1. The germline V gene encodes CDR1 SGHAT and CDR2 FQDESV (reference sequence). CDR3 length: 15 amino acids. Germline trimming cut 5 bases from V and 5 bases from J; bases unmatched to any gene: 5. CDR3 residues: CASSRTGGIYQPQHF. The CDR3 nucleotides are TGTGCCAGCAGCCGGACAGGGGGCATTTATCAGCCCCAGCATTTT.

This clonotype was picked up a small number of times. This chain links TRBV6-2 or TRBV6-3 with TRBJ1-1; D is unresolved. This CDR3 is 13 amino acids long. Germline V lookup: CDR1 MNHEY, CDR2 SVGEGT. Trimming removed 4 bases from V and 7 bases from J, with 13 bases in between. CDR3 nucleotide sequence: TGTGCCAGCAGTTTCGGGCAGTATAGTGAAGCTTTCTTT. It is translated as CASSFGQYSEAFF.